This is a list of T cell receptor beta chains from one sample in a study of cytotoxic CD8 clonotypes in ibrutinib-treated CLL. Data came from immunoSEQ multiplex PCR; TCRdb stores just in-frame clones and leaves some out. The sample lists about 160,000 clones, approximately 80% occurring once. The sample in question was PBMCs, obtained after 24 months of ibrutinib treatment. Receptors originate from a human donor with chronic lymphocytic leukemia. CDR3s include the opening cysteine and the closing phenylalanine or tryptophan. A D gene is named only where the DNA matches it firmly. A clone size is listed for some rows: how often the clone was seen (once, few, many), or a class if it is expanded.

>few|TRBJ1-5|TRBV30|.
TGTGCCTGGGAGAAGGGCGGTTGGAGTCAGCCCCAGCATTTT
CAWEKGGWSQPQHF
>.|TRBJ1-2|TRBV28|.
TGTGCCAGCCGAAAGAGCGGGTACTATGGCTACACCTTC
CASRKSGYYGYTF
>.|TRBJ1-1|TRBV27|.
TGTGCCAGCAGCGAACACGGCCGACAGCATAACACTGAAGCTTTCTTT
CASSEHGRQHNTEAFF
>.|TRBJ2-7|TRBV6-5|.
TGTGCCAGCAGTCCCGGTCTTTCCTACGAGCAGTACTTC
CASSPGLSYEQYF
>.|TRBJ2-3|TRBV5-1|TRBD1
TGCGCCAGCAGCCCAGAACCAGGGGGTGCGGGCACAGATACGCAGTATTTT
CASSPEPGGAGTDTQYF
>.|TRBJ2-2|TRBV5-6|.
TGTGCCAGCAGCTTGGCCAGTACCAGCGTGACCGGGGAGCTGTTTTTT
CASSLASTSVTGELFF
>.|TRBJ2-7|TRBV6-6|TRBD2
TGTGCCAGCATTGGGACTAGCGGGGGCGAGCAGTACTTC
CASIGTSGGEQYF
>.|TRBJ1-5|TRBV7-2|.
TGTGCCAGCAGCTTAGGGGACGGGGGATGGCCCCAGCATTTT
CASSLGDGGWPQHF
>.|TRBJ1-5|TRBV28|.
TGTGCCAGCAGTCTCATCCAGGTGCAAATAAGACAGCCCCAGCATTTT
CASSLIQVQIRQPQHF
>.|TRBJ2-7|TRBV7-9|.
TGTGCCAGCAGCCCTTCGACCTACGAGCAGTACTTC
CASSPSTYEQYF
>.|TRBJ2-5|TRBV6-6|.
TGTGCCAGCAGCCCACAGCCCCCGACCCTAGCGGAGACCCAGTACTTC
CASSPQPPTLAETQYF
>.|TRBJ1-4|TRBV19|.
TGTGCCAGCGACACCTCCTACAGGGTTGCAAATGAAAAACTGTTTTTT
CASDTSYRVANEKLFF
>.|TRBJ1-1|TRBV5-1|TRBD1
TGCGCCAGCAGACACACAGGGGGCGGAATATCTGAAGCTTTCTTT
CASRHTGGGISEAFF
>.|TRBJ1-2|TRBV19|.
TGTGCCACCACCCCATCCCCGGGTGGCTATGGCTACACCTTC
CATTPSPGGYGYTF
>.|TRBJ2-5|TRBV5-1|TRBD1
TGCGCCAGCAGCGCGGGACAGGGGCAAGAGACCCAGTACTTC
CASSAGQGQETQYF
>.|TRBJ2-4|TRBV25-1|.
TGTGCCAGCAGTGAATACATTCCTGCTCTAGCCAAAAACATTCAGTACTTC
CASSEYIPALAKNIQYF
>.|TRBJ1-2|TRBV7-2|TRBD1
TGTGCCAGCAGCTTGGGGACAGGGGCTAATGGCTACACCTTC
CASSLGTGANGYTF
>.|TRBJ2-3|TRBV23-1|.
TGCGCCAGCAGTCAATCGAAGGATAAGGGTACGCAGTATTTT
CASSQSKDKGTQYF
>.|TRBJ2-1|TRBV11-2|.
TGTGCCAGCAGTTTGCAGGGCTACAATGAGCAGTTCTTC
CASSLQGYNEQFF
>.|TRBJ1-5|TRBV19|.
TGTGCCAGTAGTATAAGGGACAAGGGATCAAGTGGGCCCCAGCATTTT
CASSIRDKGSSGPQHF
>.|TRBJ1-1|TRBV28|TRBD1
TGTGCCAGCAGAAGTCAGGGGGCAGGCACTGAAGCTTTCTTT
CASRSQGAGTEAFF
>.|TRBJ2-1|TRBV6-5|TRBD2
TGTGCCAGCAGTTACCGAGCGGGGGGAGGCAATGAGCAGTTCTTC
CASSYRAGGGNEQFF
>.|TRBJ2-1|TRBV30|TRBD2
TGTGCCTGGGGTATAGCGGGGTACTACAATGAGCAGTTCTTC
CAWGIAGYYNEQFF
>.|TRBJ2-7|TRBV11-2|.
TGTGCCAGCAGCCCCGTGCGAGGGGTGAGCTCCTACGAGCAGTACTTC
CASSPVRGVSSYEQYF
>few|TRBJ2-5|TRBV28|.
TGTGCCAGCAGTCCCCAACGAGAGACCCAGTACTTC
CASSPQRETQYF
>once|TRBJ2-1|TRBV7-3|TRBD2
TGTGCCAGCAGCTCGAGCGGGAGTTTGAACAATGAGCAGTTCTTC
CASSSSGSLNNEQFF
>.|TRBJ1-1|TRBV7-3|.
TGTGCCAGCACCGCCGGTCGGGGCCTCTGGGGTAACACTGAAGCTTTCTTT
CASTAGRGLWGNTEAFF
>once|TRBJ2-1|TRBV5-1|TRBD2
TGCGCCAGCAGCAAGGGACTAGCGGGAGCTGGGTCCTACAATGAGCAGTTCTTC
CASSKGLAGAGSYNEQFF
>.|TRBJ2-3|TRBV5-1|.
TGCGCCAGCAGGCTAGGAGGCACAGATACGCAGTATTTT
CASRLGGTDTQYF
>.|TRBJ1-3|TRBV4-3|.
TGCGCCAGCAGCCAAGAAGTGTTTTCGCGAAACACCATATATTTT
CASSQEVFSRNTIYF
>.|TRBJ1-5|TRBV6-6|TRBD1
TGTGCCAGCGGGAGAGGGGGCTTAAGCAATCAGCCCCAGCATTTT
CASGRGGLSNQPQHF
>.|TRBJ1-1|TRBV25-1|.
TGTGCCAGCAGACTGCAGGGGCCGAACACTGAAGCTTTCTTT
CASRLQGPNTEAFF
>.|TRBJ2-1|TRBV25-1|TRBD2
TGTGCCAGCGAACGGACTAGCGGACGCTCCTACAATGAGCAGTTCTTC
CASERTSGRSYNEQFF
>.|TRBJ1-5|TRBV9|.
TGTGCCAGCAGCGTTACAGGGTTGCCGGGTCAGCCCCAGCATTTT
CASSVTGLPGQPQHF
>.|TRBJ1-1|TRBV18|.
TGTGCCAGCTCACCCCAGACAGGCAATACTGAAGCTTTCTTT
CASSPQTGNTEAFF
>once|TRBJ1-4|TRBV5-6|.
TGTGCCAGCAGCTTGGCCCCAACAGGGACGAGTGAAAAACTGTTTTTT
CASSLAPTGTSEKLFF
>.|TRBJ2-1|TRBV5-4|.
TGTGCCAGCAGCTCCCGGCTCAATGAGCAGTTCTTC
CASSSRLNEQFF
>many|TRBJ1-1|TRBV15|.
TGTGCCACCAGCACGTACCGGGAAGAAGCTTTCTTT
CATSTYREEAFF
>few|TRBJ2-1|TRBV4-3|TRBD2
TGCGCCAGCAGCCAAGAAGTGGAGACTAGCGGGAGTAATGAGCAGTTCTTC
CASSQEVETSGSNEQFF
>.|TRBJ1-2|TRBV6-5|.
TGTGCCAGCAGTTACTTAACACTCGGTAACTATGGCTACACCTTC
CASSYLTLGNYGYTF
>.|TRBJ2-7|TRBV10-3|.
TGTGCCATCAGTGAGTCTCTGGGCGGAGGCTACGAGCAGTACTTC
CAISESLGGGYEQYF
>.|TRBJ2-7|TRBV7-2|.
TGTGCCAGCAGCTTGGCCAGCAACTACGAGCAGTACTTC
CASSLASNYEQYF
>.|TRBJ2-2|TRBV28|TRBD1
TGTGCCAGCAGGGCGGGACAGGGTTCGAACACCGGGGAGCTGTTTTTT
CASRAGQGSNTGELFF
>.|TRBJ1-1|TRBV30|TRBD1
TGTGCCTTAAAAGACAGGGTTGCTGAAGCTTTCTTT
CALKDRVAEAFF
>.|TRBJ1-1|TRBV5-6|TRBD1
TGTGCCAGCAGCCCGCGACAGGGGAGGACTGAAGCTTTCTTT
CASSPRQGRTEAFF
>.|TRBJ1-1|TRBV30|.
TGTGCCTGGAGTGTAGGCGGTGTAAACACTGAAGCTTTCTTT
CAWSVGGVNTEAFF
>.|TRBJ2-1|TRBV5-4|.
TGTGCCAGCAGCTTGTGGCAGTACAATGAGCAGTTCTTC
CASSLWQYNEQFF
>once|TRBJ1-2|TRBV4-1|.
TGCGCCAGCAGCACTCCGGGAGAAGACACCTTC
CASSTPGEDTF
>.|TRBJ1-1|TRBV6-1|.
TGTGCCAGCAGTGATGCCGCGACAGGGAACACTGAAGCTTTCTTT
CASSDAATGNTEAFF
>.|TRBJ2-5|TRBV5-6|.
TGTGCCAGCAGCGGTAGGGGTAGACTCCACGTCGAGACCCAGTACTTC
CASSGRGRLHVETQYF
>.|TRBJ1-1|TRBV18|.
TGTGCCAGCTCACCACCGGGGGTCGGCACTGAAGCTTTCTTT
CASSPPGVGTEAFF
>.|TRBJ1-2|TRBV7-3|.
TGTGCCAGCAGCTTACCGGGGAACTATGGCTACACCTTC
CASSLPGNYGYTF
>.|TRBJ1-1|TRBV6-1|.
TGTGCCAGCAGGAAGGGTAACACTGAAGCTTTCTTT
CASRKGNTEAFF
>once|TRBJ2-1|TRBV6-6|.
TGTGCCAGCAGTTACTCTGGACAGAGGAATGAGCAGTTCTTC
CASSYSGQRNEQFF
>few|TRBJ1-5|TRBV7-2|.
TGTGCCAGCAGCTTAGGAGGGGCTGGAAATCAGCCCCAGCATTTT
CASSLGGAGNQPQHF
>.|TRBJ1-2|TRBV30|.
TGTGCCTGGAGTGTACGGGGGTTACTTAACTATGGCTACACCTTC
CAWSVRGLLNYGYTF
>.|TRBJ1-2|TRBV19|TRBD1
TGTGCCAGTAGTATAGGACAGGGGATTGTCTATGGCTACACCTTC
CASSIGQGIVYGYTF
>once|TRBJ1-2|TRBV2|.
TGTGCCAGCAGTAAGCGGACCCCAGGGGCCCTCTTC
CASSKRTPGALF
>few|TRBJ1-6|TRBV6-4|TRBD1
TGTGCCAGCAGTGACTCGGGACAGGGGGCTTCACCCCTCCACTTT
CASSDSGQGASPLHF